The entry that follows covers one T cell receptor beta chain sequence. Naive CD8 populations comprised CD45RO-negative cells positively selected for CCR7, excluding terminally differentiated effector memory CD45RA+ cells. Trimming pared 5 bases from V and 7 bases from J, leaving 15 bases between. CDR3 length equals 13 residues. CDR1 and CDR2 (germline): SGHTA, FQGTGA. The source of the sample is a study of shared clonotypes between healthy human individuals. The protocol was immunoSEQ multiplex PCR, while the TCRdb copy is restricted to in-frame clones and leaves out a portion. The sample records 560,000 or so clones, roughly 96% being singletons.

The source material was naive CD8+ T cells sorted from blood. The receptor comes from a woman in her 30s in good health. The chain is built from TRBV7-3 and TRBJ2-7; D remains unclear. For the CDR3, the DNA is TGTGCCAGCAGCCAACAGACCTTCGGGGAGCAGTACTTC. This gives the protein CASSQQTFGEQYF.